This paragraph covers one T cell receptor beta chain sequence. Its antigen is as yet unknown. The entry originates in a study of cytomegalovirus exposure and HLA in healthy donors. Turning to the study itself: HLA-typed donors were the source of around 87 million unique TCRs, which an early data release held.

The germline V and J ends were trimmed by 1 base and 1 base, with 8 bases remaining between them. CDR3 length equals 15 residues. Germline V gene lookup returns CDR1 SGHTA and CDR2 FQGNSA. Points from the study as a whole: Approximately 160 TCR beta chains were listed as cytomegalovirus-associated. In a later analysis, at a false discovery rate of 0.05, 15,000 to 20,000 TCR beta sequences matched HLA alleles.

The PCR had 60 Vbeta and 13 Jbeta primers. Sequencing was performed with immunoSEQ multiplex PCR; in TCRdb, only in-frame clones are kept and a portion is missing. Its table lists 150,000 to 200,000 clones. The sample was PBMCs. This chain links TRBV7-2 with TRBJ1-3, with unresolved D. The sequence was collected from a woman aged 18 to 35 in good health and CMV-seropositive. The CDR3 region is CASSLDGASGNTIYF. CDR3 DNA: TGTGCCAGCAGCTTAGATGGAGCTTCTGGAAACACCATATATTTT.